The 23 T cell receptor beta chains below were found in one sample sequenced in a study of pediatric ulcerative colitis. During colonoscopy, one to two rectal pinch biopsies were collected. Measured with immunoSEQ multiplex PCR; TCRdb has only the in-frame clones, and not every one. The top ten clones hold 0.65% to 0.95% of a sample with approximately 40,000 clones, around three quarters of them seen once. The sequencing sample was made of gut tissue. These receptors all come from a boy aged 5 to 17 with moderate ulcerative colitis.

This clone was observed once. The chain uses TRBV15 and TRBJ2-1, with 13 nucleotides matching TRBD2. The germline gives CDR1 LNHNV, CDR2 YYDKDF (reference sequence). V trimming: 3 bases; J trimming: 0 bases; junction bases outside the gene matches: 5. CDR3 length equals 18 residues. CDR3 DNA: TGTGCCACCAGCAGTGGACTAGCGGGAGCCTTCTCCTACAATGAGCAGTTCTTC. As protein: CATSSGLAGAFSYNEQFF.

The rearrangement uses TRBV2 and TRBJ2-7; TRBD1 agrees at 8 bases. CDR1 and CDR2 from the germline V gene are SNHLY and FYNNEI. V was pared by 6 bases and J by 3 bases, with 7 bases of the junction left unmatched. CDR3 length: 14 residues. The CDR3, as DNA: TGTGCCAGCAGAGCAGACAGGGGTGGCTACGAGCAGTACTTC. It encodes CASRADRGGYEQYF.

The chain couples TRBV2 to TRBJ2-1; the D gene is possibly TRBD1 (6 bases). With 6 bases removed from V and 1 base from J, the gap between germline ends came to 7 bases. This CDR3 is 13 amino acids long. Germline assignment: CDR1 SNHLY and CDR2 FYNNEI. The CDR3 region is CASSRGSYNEQFF. The CDR3 nucleotides are TGTGCCAGCAGCAGGGGTTCCTACAATGAGCAGTTCTTC.

CDR3 in DNA: TGTGCCAGCAGCCGTTCACCCGACTACAATGAGCAGTTCTTC. Amino acids: CASSRSPDYNEQFF. V usage is TRBV6-6 and J usage is TRBJ2-1; D not resolved. V lost 6 bases to trimming and J lost 3 bases, with 12 bases between them. Germline CDR1 MNHNY, CDR2 SVGAGI (reference sequence). This CDR3 spans 14 amino acids.

This chain connects TRBV5-1 to TRBJ2-7; 8 bases line up with TRBD1. Per the germline V gene, CDR1 is SGHRS and CDR2 is YFSETQ. This CDR3 region has 15 residues. V shed 4 bases, J shed 0 bases, and the junction held 6 bases outside the gene matches. This CDR3 reads CASSGTGLSSYEQYF. For the CDR3, the DNA is TGCGCCAGCAGCGGGACAGGTCTGAGCTCCTACGAGCAGTACTTC.

V and J are TRBV5-1 and TRBJ1-2; 8 bases are shared with TRBD1. Germline CDR1 SGHRS, CDR2 YFSETQ. V was pared by 3 bases and J by 7 bases, with 5 bases of the junction left unmatched. The CDR3 runs to 13 residues. CDR3 sequence: CASSSGQGPGYTF. In nucleotides, the CDR3 is TGCGCCAGCAGCTCCGGACAGGGTCCTGGCTACACCTTC.

The rearrangement joins TRBV7-6 to TRBJ2-7; 9 bases map to TRBD1. The CDR3 consists of 15 residues. From germline, CDR1 is SGHVS and CDR2 FNYEAQ. Trimming at V came to 5 bases and at J to 1 base, leaving 6 bases not matched to a gene. The CDR3 region has the DNA TGTGCCAGCAGCCAGCCCGGGACAGGGTCCTACGAGCAGTACTTC. Protein product: CASSQPGTGSYEQYF.

Written as DNA, the CDR3 is TGTGCCAGCAGTGAATTGGTTTTTAACGGCTACACCTTC. Translating gives CASSELVFNGYTF. The V call is TRBV6-1, the J call TRBJ1-2; D gene ambiguous. This CDR3 is built from 13 residues. Germline V CDR1 and CDR2: MNHNS, SASEGT. V was cut by 2 bases and J by 8 bases, with 12 bases left in between.

This clone was observed a handful of times. The chain joins TRBV23-1 to TRBJ1-2; no reliable D call. TRBV23-1 is classed as an ORF, of uncertain function. The CDR3 loop spans 11 amino acids. V lost 11 bases and J lost 8, with 15 bases in between. The DNA of the CDR3 is TGCGCCCGAGACCGGGATCGGGGCTACACCTTC. Its translation is CARDRDRGYTF.

The chain couples TRBV5-6 to TRBJ1-4; D ambiguous. The germline gives CDR1 SGHDT, CDR2 YYEEEE. The CDR3 totals 15 residues. The V end lost 3 bases, the J end lost 4 bases, and 13 bases lay between the germline ends. In DNA, the CDR3 is TGTGCCAGCAGCTCTCGGACCTTGTATAATGAAAAACTGTTTTTT. Its translation is CASSSRTLYNEKLFF.

This chain connects TRBV15 to TRBJ2-1; D may be TRBD1 or TRBD2 (5 bases each). The CDR3 loop spans 14 amino acids. V was trimmed by 7 bases and J by 4 bases, leaving 14 bases between them. The germline V gene encodes CDR1 LNHNV and CDR2 YYDKDF (reference sequence). Here the CDR3 DNA reads TGTGCCACCAAGGGGACGGGGTCATACAATGAGCAGTTCTTC. Amino acids: CATKGTGSYNEQFF. The full variable domain, with the rest looked up from reference TRBV15 and TRBJ2-1, is DAMVIQNPRYQVTQFGKPVTLSCSQTLNHNVMYWYQQKSSQAPKLLFHYYDKDFNNEADTPDNFQSRRPNTSFCFLDIRSPGLGDTAMYLCATKGTGSYNEQFFGPGTRLTVL.

A note on this clone: At the DNA level, this CDR3 is encoded by other sequences in the same sample as well. This chain links TRBV4-1 with TRBJ2-2, with 13 nucleotides matching TRBD2. The CDR3 extends over 18 amino acids. J gave up 2 bases and V 4 bases, and 7 bases lay outside the gene matches. Germline V CDR1 and CDR2: MGHRA, YSYEKL. As DNA, the CDR3 is TGCGCCAGCAGCCCACGCGGACTAGCGGGAGACAACACCGGGGAGCTGTTTTTT. It encodes CASSPRGLAGDNTGELFF.

For the CDR3, the DNA is TGTGCCAGCAGCCAGTGGGTTGCGGATGGCTACACCTTC. It translates to CASSQWVADGYTF. The genes are TRBV7-9 and TRBJ1-2, with D uncertain. Germline lookup yields CDR1 SEHNR and CDR2 FQNEAQ (reference sequence). The CDR3 is 13 residues long. Trimming took 5 bases from V and 6 from J, leaving 13 bases between them.

J is TRBJ2-2 and V is TRBV5-1, with 8 bases fitting TRBD2. CDR3 length: 13 residues. V was pared by 7 bases and J by 5 bases, with 4 bases of the junction left unmatched. Looked up from germline, CDR1 is SGHRS and CDR2 is YFSETQ. The CDR3 region is CASQAGDTGELFF. CDR3 nucleotide sequence: TGCGCCAGCCAAGCGGGAGATACCGGGGAGCTGTTTTTT.

V usage is TRBV5-6 and J usage is TRBJ2-1; 10 bases line up with TRBD2. Losses at the gene ends were 1 base for V and 7 bases for J; bases not matched to a gene: 8. Germline V gives CDR1 SGHDT, CDR2 YYEEEE. CDR3 length: 16 residues. CDR3 sequence: CASSLLGGSGRNEQFF. CDR3 bases: TGTGCCAGCAGCTTGTTAGGTGGTAGCGGGAGGAATGAGCAGTTCTTC.

The rearrangement joins TRBV15 to TRBJ2-5; D not certain. V lost 3 bases, J lost 5 bases, and 10 bases lay in between. CDR3 length: 13 amino acids. Germline V gene data show CDR1 as LNHNV and CDR2 as YYDKDF (reference sequence). CDR3 residues: CATSRYWRETQYF. CDR3 sequence (DNA): TGTGCCACCAGCAGGTATTGGCGTGAGACCCAGTACTTC.

V gene TRBV6-1 combines with J gene TRBJ1-4; no clear D gene. The V gene's germline CDR1 is MNHNS and CDR2 SASEGT. V lost 6 bases and J lost 6, with 11 bases in between. The CDR3 contains 13 residues. In DNA, the CDR3 is TGTGCCAGCAGGACCTCCGGGGATGAAAAACTGTTTTTT. Translating it yields CASRTSGDEKLFF.

This clone was seen only once. This rearrangement joins TRBV7-9 to TRBJ1-5; possibly TRBD1 for D (5 bases). The length of the CDR3 is 13 residues. CDR1 and CDR2 (germline): SEHNR, FQNEAQ (reference sequence). Deletions cut 3 bases from V and 5 bases from J, with 8 bases between. The CDR3 DNA is TGTGCCAGCAGCTTTGTAGGGGATCAGCCCCAGCATTTT. Amino acids: CASSFVGDQPQHF.

The chain joins TRBV4-2 to TRBJ1-2, with a tentative D call TRBD1 (5 bases). Looked up from germline, CDR1 is LGHNA and CDR2 is YNFKEQ. V lost 0 bases to trimming and J lost 8 bases, with 16 bases between them. CDR3 length: 15 residues. The CDR3 protein is CASSQEGQPLGGYTF. DNA for the CDR3: TGTGCCAGCAGCCAAGAGGGGCAACCACTGGGAGGCTACACCTTC.

The chain carries TRBV6-5 and TRBJ1-4; the D is unclear. Trimming removed 0 bases at V and 5 bases at J, with 13 bases between. The CDR3 covers 16 residues. In germline, CDR1 is MNHEY, CDR2 SVGAGI. The CDR3 reads CASSYSLHRENEKLFF. In nucleotides, the CDR3 is TGTGCCAGCAGTTACTCGTTACACCGGGAGAATGAAAAACTGTTTTTT.

The chain has TRBV5-4 and TRBJ2-1; no firm D call. V lost 0 bases to trimming and J lost 5 bases, with 3 bases between them. Germline lookup yields CDR1 SGHNT and CDR2 YYREEE (reference sequence). The CDR3 loop spans 12 amino acids. CDR3 nucleotide sequence: TGTGCCAGCAGCTTGGCTGACAATGAGCAGTTCTTC. Its protein product is CASSLADNEQFF.

The V and J genes are TRBV5-6 and TRBJ2-5; perhaps TRBD1 as D (6 bases). This CDR3 is built from 13 residues. In germline, CDR1 is SGHDT, CDR2 YYEEEE. Trimming stripped 1 base from V and 5 bases from J, with 9 bases between. This CDR3 is CASSLRQGETQYF. In nucleotides, the CDR3 is TGTGCCAGCAGCTTGCGGCAGGGGGAGACCCAGTACTTC.

CDR3 DNA sequence: TGCGCCAGCAGCTTCGGACAGGGGGCCGGGGAGCTGTTTTTT. This gives the protein CASSFGQGAGELFF. This chain connects TRBV5-1 to TRBJ2-2; TRBD1 aligns across 10 bases. The junction had 1 base not matched to a gene; V was cut back by 2 bases and J by 6 bases. Germline CDR1 reads SGHRS; CDR2 reads YFSETQ. The CDR3 spans 14 residues.